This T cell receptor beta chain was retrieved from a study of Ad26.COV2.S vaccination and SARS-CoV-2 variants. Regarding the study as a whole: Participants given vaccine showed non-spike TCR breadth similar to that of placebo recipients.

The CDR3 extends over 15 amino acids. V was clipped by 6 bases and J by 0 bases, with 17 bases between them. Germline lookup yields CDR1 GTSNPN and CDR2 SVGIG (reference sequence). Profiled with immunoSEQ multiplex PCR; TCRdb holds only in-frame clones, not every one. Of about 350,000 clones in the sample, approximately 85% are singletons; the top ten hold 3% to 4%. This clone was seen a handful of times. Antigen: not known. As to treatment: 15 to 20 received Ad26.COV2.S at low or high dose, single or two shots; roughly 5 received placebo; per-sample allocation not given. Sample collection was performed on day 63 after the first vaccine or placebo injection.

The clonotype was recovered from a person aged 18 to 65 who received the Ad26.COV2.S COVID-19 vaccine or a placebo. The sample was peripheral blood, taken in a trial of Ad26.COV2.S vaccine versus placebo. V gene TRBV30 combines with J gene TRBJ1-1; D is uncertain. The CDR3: CACRQERTMNTEAFF. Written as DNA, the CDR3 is TGTGCCTGCCGTCAGGAACGGACCATGAACACTGAAGCTTTCTTT.